The next 2 T cell receptor beta chains were all read from a single sample in a study of blood T cell repertoires in COVID-19. Using immunoSEQ multiplex PCR, the repertoire was profiled, and TCRdb retains in-frame clones only, with some absent. Of roughly 170,000 clones listed, roughly four fifths are singletons. Sequencing was done on a sample of PBMCs or T cells enriched from blood (not recorded which). The receptors were sampled from a man aged 45-65 years who had recovered from COVID-19.

This chain joins TRBV18 and TRBJ1-6; the D gene is possibly TRBD1 (6 bases). The CDR3 consists of 17 residues. Trimming left V 5 bases short and J 0 bases short, with 14 bases between. The germline CDR1 and CDR2 sequences are KGHSH and LQKENI. DNA of the CDR3: TGTGCCAGCTCAGAACAGGGCCGGAGCTCCTATAATTCACCCCTCCACTTT. This gives the protein CASSEQGRSSYNSPLHF.

The chain employs TRBV24-1 and TRBJ2-1; 12 bases are a match to TRBD2. The V gene's germline CDR1 is KGHDR and CDR2 SFDVKD. This CDR3 has 15 amino acids. J gave up 4 bases and V 7 bases, and 4 bases lay outside the gene matches. The CDR3 DNA follows: TGTGCCACCAGCTCCACTAGCGGGGGGTACAATGAGCAGTTCTTC. Amino acids: CATSSTSGGYNEQFF.